This T cell receptor beta chain was captured by sequencing in a study of read filtering for tumor transcriptome and immune sequencing. Whole-study context: IR-seq gave about 4.05 to 11 million TCR reads per sample; RNA-seq gave about 80 to 1273.

From about 400 ng of RNA, a library with molecular barcoded alpha/delta and beta/gamma adaptors was made. MiXCR was run by TCRdb on the reads, yielding one entry per CDR3 protein. The table lists around 130,000 distinct CDR3 sequences, roughly 13% of them singletons, with approximately 11% in the top ten. CDR1 SGDLS and CDR2 YYNGEE come from the germline V gene. This CDR3 is built from 16 residues. Trimming removed 1 base at V and 4 bases at J, with 16 bases between. This rearrangement joins TRBV9 to TRBJ2-3; possibly TRBD1 for D (6 bases). Sequencing was performed on a population of CD138-negative cells sorted from bone marrow. The source is a donor at least 40 years old with multiple myeloma. CDR3 residues: CASSVRRGSGADTQYF. CDR3 coding DNA: TGTGCCAGCAGCGTAAGAAGAGGTTCAGGGGCAGATACGCAGTATTTT.